Below are 28 T cell receptor beta chains sequenced from a single sample in a study of blood T cell repertoires in COVID-19. Measured with immunoSEQ multiplex PCR; TCRdb has only the in-frame clones, and not every one. The sample records some 330,000 clones, 80% to 85% being singletons. Material for sequencing was PBMCs or T cells enriched from blood (not recorded which). The source is a woman in her fifties or sixties who had recovered from COVID-19.

This clone was seen only once. The chain carries TRBV7-2 and TRBJ1-1; TRBD1 agrees at 7 bases. The junction had 7 bases not matched to a gene; V was cut back by 5 bases and J by 1 base. Per germline, CDR1 SGHTA and CDR2 FQGNSA. The length of the CDR3 is 15 residues. Here the CDR3 reads CASSPGQARNTEAFF. The CDR3 region has the DNA TGTGCCAGCAGCCCAGGACAGGCAAGGAACACTGAAGCTTTCTTT.

The rearrangement links TRBV30 to TRBJ1-5; D perhaps matches TRBD1 (5 bases). This CDR3 region has 14 residues. Germline values: CDR1 GTSNPN, CDR2 SVGIG (reference sequence). With 0 bases removed from V and 5 bases from J, the gap between germline ends came to 11 bases. The CDR3 DNA reads TGTGCCTGGAGTGTTGGGACTGCCGATCAGCCCCAGCATTTT. Its translation: CAWSVGTADQPQHF.

The chain links TRBV28 to TRBJ2-7; TRBD1 aligns across 9 bases. The CDR3 is 14 residues long. V shed 5 bases, J shed 3 bases, and the junction held 5 bases outside the gene matches. From germline, CDR1 is MDHEN and CDR2 SYDVKM. DNA for the CDR3: TGTGCCAGCAGTACAGGACAGGGGCGCTACGAGCAGTACTTC. As protein: CASSTGQGRYEQYF.

J is TRBJ2-2 and V is TRBV4-3; 9 bases fit TRBD1. The germline gives CDR1 LGHNA, CDR2 YSLEER. Unmatched junction bases numbered 4, after V lost 6 bases and J lost 5 bases. The CDR3 covers 14 residues. The chain's CDR3 is CASSLGQGTGELFF. CDR3 DNA sequence: TGCGCCAGCAGTCTCGGACAGGGGACCGGGGAGCTGTTTTTT.

The V gene is TRBV6-5, the J gene TRBJ2-5; tentatively, D is TRBD1 (5 bases). The CDR3 has 15 residues. Germline CDR1 and CDR2: MNHEY and SVGAGI. Trimming pared 2 bases from V and 4 bases from J, leaving 14 bases between. The CDR3: CASSYGRWGPETQYF. Written as DNA, the CDR3 is TGTGCCAGCAGTTACGGGCGGTGGGGCCCAGAGACCCAGTACTTC.

This clone was seen a few times. The chain uses TRBV4-2 and TRBJ1-1; D is possibly TRBD1 (6 bases). CDR1 and CDR2 from the germline V gene are LGHNA and YNFKEQ. This CDR3 region has 14 residues. Between the trimmed V and J ends, which lost 5 bases and 6 bases, there was a span of 16 bases. DNA for the CDR3: TGTGCCAGCAGCGTCAGGGGAGGGGAGGCTGAAGCTTTCTTT. As protein: CASSVRGGEAEAFF.

The chain joins TRBV19 to TRBJ1-3; weak D call: TRBD1 (6 bases). The CDR3 is 17 amino acids. Deletions cut 7 bases from V and 4 bases from J, with 23 bases between. From germline, CDR1 is LNHDA and CDR2 SQIVND (reference sequence). CDR3 in amino acids: CASTMTIGTSQGNTIYF. Here the CDR3 DNA reads TGTGCCAGTACCATGACTATCGGGACATCCCAAGGAAACACCATATATTTT.

V gene TRBV11-2 combines with J gene TRBJ1-2; D is uncertain. The V gene lost 5 bases and the J gene lost 5 bases, with 9 bases spanning the gap. The germline V gene has CDR1 SGHAT and CDR2 FQNNGV. CDR3 size: 12 residues. The chain's CDR3 is CASSLHIYGYTF. For the CDR3, the DNA is TGTGCCAGCAGCCTTCACATATATGGCTACACCTTC.

The table lists this clone with a few counts. The CDR3 here is CASLGRGRADTEAFF. In DNA form, the CDR3 reads TGTGCCAGCTTGGGCAGGGGGCGTGCGGACACTGAAGCTTTCTTT. The V and J genes are TRBV7-3 and TRBJ1-1; 8 bases map to TRBD1. Germline V gene lookup returns CDR1 SGHTA and CDR2 FQGTGA. The length of the CDR3 is 15 residues. Unmatched junction bases numbered 11, after V lost 8 bases and J lost 3 bases. Full variable domain (remainder filled in from reference TRBV7-3 and TRBJ1-1): GAGVSQTPSNKVTEKGKYVELRCDPISGHTALYWYRQSLGQGPEFLIYFQGTGAADDSGLPNDRFFAVRPEGSVSTLKIQRTERGDSAVYLCASLGRGRADTEAFFGQGTRLTVV.

The chain has TRBV7-2 and TRBJ2-7; 7 nucleotides align to TRBD1. The ends lost 3 bases at V and 2 bases at J; junction bases unmatched: 1. In germline, CDR1 is SGHTA, CDR2 FQGNSA. This CDR3 region has 13 residues. CDR3 bases: TGTGCCAGCAGCTTGCAGGGGGCCTACGAGCAGTACTTC. This sequence encodes CASSLQGAYEQYF.

CDR3 protein: CASSRRGDGRSTEAFF. As DNA, the CDR3 is TGCGCCAGCAGCAGGCGGGGGGACGGGAGGAGCACTGAAGCTTTCTTT. This chain links TRBV5-1 with TRBJ1-1, with a weak D call TRBD1 (5 bases). With 4 bases removed from V and 4 bases from J, the gap between germline ends came to 20 bases. Germline-derived CDR1 and CDR2 are SGHRS and YFSETQ. This CDR3 is built from 16 residues.

The rearrangement joins TRBV6-5 to TRBJ2-7; 7 bases are shared with TRBD2. The CDR3 sequence is 15 residues long. Per germline, CDR1 MNHEY and CDR2 SVGAGI. Trimming cost V 3 bases and J 6 bases; bases outside gene matches: 11. Here the CDR3 reads CASSYSVLGGSEQYF. The CDR3 DNA is TGTGCCAGCAGTTATTCGGTCTTGGGGGGGTCCGAGCAGTACTTC.

This clone was picked up a small number of times. The CDR3 DNA sequence: TGCAGTGCTAGTAGCGGACAGCTTAGCAATCAGCCCCAGCATTTT. This sequence encodes CSASSGQLSNQPQHF. V gene TRBV20-1 combines with J gene TRBJ1-5, with a weak D call TRBD1 (6 bases). The V end lost 3 bases, the J end lost 0 bases, and 12 bases lay between the germline ends. From germline, CDR1 is DFQATT and CDR2 SNEGSKA (reference sequence). This CDR3 region has 15 residues.

This chain joins TRBV19 and TRBJ1-2; D is possibly TRBD1 (6 bases). V shed 2 bases and J shed 5 bases, with 18 bases lying between them. Looked up from germline, CDR1 is LNHDA and CDR2 is SQIVND (reference sequence). The CDR3 totals 16 residues. CDR3 in DNA: TGTGCCAGTAGTATATCCCCCTCCGGGACACGTTATGGCTACACCTTC. It encodes CASSISPSGTRYGYTF. Together with reference TRBV19 and TRBJ1-2, the CDR3 gives the full variable domain: DGGITQSPKYLFRKEGQNVTLSCEQNLNHDAMYWYRQDPGQGLRLIYYSQIVNDFQKGDIAEGYSVSREKKESFPLTVTSAQKNPTAFYLCASSISPSGTRYGYTFGSGTRLTVV.

J is TRBJ1-3 and V is TRBV27; no clear D gene. CDR1 and CDR2 from the germline V gene are MNHEY and SMNVEV (reference sequence). The V end was cut by 1 base, the J end by 1 base, with 14 bases between. This CDR3 region has 17 residues. For the CDR3, the DNA is TGTGCCAGCAGTTTATGGGCCCCGGGAGAATCTGGAAACACCATATATTTT. Translating it yields CASSLWAPGESGNTIYF.

V gene TRBV11-3 combines with J gene TRBJ2-3, with 7 bases lining up with TRBD2. V was pared by 1 base and J by 6 bases, with 10 bases of the junction left unmatched. The CDR3 sequence is 16 residues long. CDR1 SGHNT and CDR2 YENEEA come from the germline V gene. The CDR3 loop reads CASSLVGGSGADTQYF. CDR3 nucleotides: TGTGCCAGCAGCTTAGTGGGGGGGAGTGGGGCGGATACGCAGTATTTT.

This chain connects TRBV12-5 to TRBJ1-4; D remains unclear. V was trimmed by 3 bases and J by 0 bases, leaving 8 bases between them. The germline V gene has CDR1 LGHNT and CDR2 FRNRAP. The CDR3 is 15 residues long. The CDR3 DNA follows: TGTGCTAGTGGTTTAGGCAGCGCAACTAATGAAAAACTGTTTTTT. This sequence encodes CASGLGSATNEKLFF.

This rearrangement joins TRBV5-5 to TRBJ2-1; 7 bases fit TRBD2. The V segment lost 6 bases and the J segment 4 bases; nucleotides outside the gene matches: 10. The CDR3 contains 15 residues. Germline V gene sequence: CDR1 SGHKS, CDR2 YYEKEE (reference sequence). CDR3 amino acids: CASNRMSSGYNEQFF. The CDR3 DNA sequence: TGTGCCAGCAACCGGATGTCTAGCGGATACAATGAGCAGTTCTTC.

The chain couples TRBV27 to TRBJ2-3; D perhaps matches TRBD2 (6 bases). CDR1 and CDR2 from the germline V gene are MNHEY and SMNVEV (reference sequence). V lost 7 bases and J 0 bases, leaving 17 bases between the germline ends. This CDR3 is 16 amino acids long. DNA for the CDR3: TGTGCCAGCATGGGGGGAAAGATTACTAGCACAGATACGCAGTATTTT. Protein sequence: CASMGGKITSTDTQYF.

The CDR3 loop is CASSWPTMNGELFF. The CDR3 region has the DNA TGTGCCAGCAGTTGGCCCACCATGAACGGGGAGCTGTTTTTT. This chain connects TRBV6-2 or TRBV6-3 to TRBJ2-2; no clear D gene. The CDR3 length is 14 residues. The germline CDR1 and CDR2 sequences are MNHEY and SVGEGT. The V end lost 4 bases, the J end lost 7 bases, and 13 bases lay between the germline ends.

The gene calls are TRBV7-2 and TRBJ2-1; D gene uncertain. This CDR3 region has 12 residues. Trimming took 1 base from V and 12 from J, leaving 10 bases between them. Germline V gene lookup returns CDR1 SGHTA and CDR2 FQGNSA. The DNA of the CDR3 is TGTGCCAGCAGCTTAGGTCCGAGTAGGCAGTTCTTC. It encodes CASSLGPSRQFF.

CDR3 sequence reads: CASSWGQGREKLFF. Here the CDR3 DNA reads TGTGCCAGCAGCTGGGGACAGGGACGTGAAAAACTGTTTTTT. The V call is TRBV5-5, the J call TRBJ1-4; TRBD1 matches 9 bases. The germline V gene encodes CDR1 SGHKS and CDR2 YYEKEE (reference sequence). The V gene end was trimmed by 3 bases and the J gene end by 7 bases; junction bases not matched to a gene: 4. There are 14 residues in the CDR3.

The chain joins TRBV5-1 to TRBJ2-2, with no clear D. The CDR3 is made up of 14 amino acids. The V end lost 2 bases, the J end lost 3 bases, and 8 bases lay between the germline ends. The V gene's germline CDR1 is SGHRS and CDR2 YFSETQ. This CDR3 is CASSFYGDTGELFF. The CDR3 nucleotides are TGCGCCAGCAGCTTCTACGGAGACACCGGGGAGCTGTTTTTT. Full variable domain (remainder filled in from reference TRBV5-1 and TRBJ2-2): KAGVTQTPRYLIKTRGQQVTLSCSPISGHRSVSWYQQTPGQGLQFLFEYFSETQRNKGNFPGRFSGRQFSNSRSEMNVSTLELGDSALYLCASSFYGDTGELFFGEGSRLTVL.

This clone was counted between two and nine times. This sequence joins TRBV11-3 and TRBJ1-3, with 9 bases that match TRBD1. CDR1 is SGHNT and CDR2 is YENEEA in the germline V gene. The CDR3 sequence is 15 residues long. The V and J ends lost 3 bases and 7 bases, in that order; junction bases with no gene match: 7. The CDR3 bases are TGTGCCAGCAGCTTCCAAACAGGGGGCAAGAACACCATATATTTT. Translated: CASSFQTGGKNTIYF.

The CDR3 DNA is TGTGCCAGCAGCTTCCGGGGTTTGGGCGAGCAGTACTTC. Translation: CASSFRGLGEQYF. This chain joins TRBV7-9 and TRBJ2-7, with D perhaps TRBD2 (5 bases). Germline V gene sequence: CDR1 SEHNR, CDR2 FQNEAQ (reference sequence). This CDR3 spans 13 amino acids. V shed 3 bases and J shed 6 bases, with 12 bases lying between them.

This clone was detected only once. The chain combines TRBV5-8 with TRBJ1-1; the match to TRBD1 covers 7 bases. The CDR3 is made up of 13 amino acids. Germline trimming cut 6 bases from V and 8 bases from J; bases unmatched to any gene: 10. Germline lookup yields CDR1 SGHTS and CDR2 YDEGEE. The CDR3 DNA reads as TGTGCCAGCATTAGCAGGGGGATGACCGAAGCTTTCTTT. Translation gives CASISRGMTEAFF.

The chain has TRBV7-2 and TRBJ2-7; TRBD2 agrees at 12 bases. The CDR3 extends over 14 amino acids. CDR1 and CDR2 (germline): SGHTA, FQGNSA. Germline trimming cut 5 bases from V and 5 bases from J; bases unmatched to any gene: 4. The CDR3, as DNA: TGTGCCAGCAGCATGAGACTAGCGGGGGACGAGCAGTACTTC. Protein sequence: CASSMRLAGDEQYF.

V gene TRBV19 combines with J gene TRBJ1-3; a weak D match, TRBD1 (6 bases). V was pared by 4 bases and J by 4 bases, with 8 bases between. Germline V gene lookup returns CDR1 LNHDA and CDR2 SQIVND (reference sequence). The CDR3 runs 13 residues. The CDR3 DNA is TGTGCCAGTAGTAGGGGGCGGGGAAACACCATATATTTT. Protein: CASSRGRGNTIYF.